These 25 T cell receptor beta chains were all obtained from the same sample, sequenced in a study of control samples from healthy donors and cancer patients. Assay used: immunoSEQ multiplex PCR; TCRdb lists only in-frame clones, some missing. The data show fewer than 120,000 clones, 70% to 90% seen once. Sample: PBMCs. Receptor source: a woman aged 55-69 years with lung cancer.

The gene calls are TRBV29-1 and TRBJ2-2; 10 bases line up with TRBD1. Trimming cost V 6 bases and J 5 bases; bases outside gene matches: 12. CDR1 is SQVTM and CDR2 is ANQGSEA in the germline V gene. The CDR3 spans 16 residues. Written as DNA, the CDR3 is TGCAGCGTGAGGGAGCTCGACAGGGGGCCAACCGGGGAGCTGTTTTTT. This encodes CSVRELDRGPTGELFF.

The chain carries TRBV11-2 and TRBJ1-4, with D possibly matching TRBD1 (5 bases). Germline V gives CDR1 SGHAT, CDR2 FQNNGV. The CDR3 is 13 residues long. V shed 1 base and J shed 7 bases, with 7 bases lying between them. The CDR3 DNA sequence: TGTGCCAGCAGCTTAGTCAGGGCTGAAAAACTGTTTTTT. Its translation is CASSLVRAEKLFF.

This sequence joins TRBV9 and TRBJ2-7; 7 nucleotides align to TRBD2. This CDR3 region has 14 residues. Germline V CDR1 and CDR2: SGDLS, YYNGEE. V gave up 4 bases and J gave up 0 bases; unmatched junction bases: 4. CDR3 nucleotide sequence: TGTGCCAGCAGCCTCAAGCGGGACTCCTACGAGCAGTACTTC. Amino acids: CASSLKRDSYEQYF.

This chain's CDR3 is CASRGAETQYF. CDR3 nucleotide sequence: TGTGCCAGCAGGGGGGCGGAGACCCAGTACTTC. V and J are TRBV2 and TRBJ2-5, with TRBD1 as a possible D gene (6 bases). The CDR3 is made up of 11 amino acids. The germline CDR1 and CDR2 sequences are SNHLY and FYNNEI. V lost 6 bases and J lost 5, with 7 bases in between. Full variable domain (outside the CDR3, taken from reference TRBV2 and TRBJ2-5): EPEVTQTPSHQVTQMGQEVILRCVPISNHLYFYWYRQILGQKVEFLVSFYNNEISEKSEIFDDQFSVERPDGSNFTLKIRSTKLEDSAMYFCASRGAETQYFGPGTRLLVL.

The chain is built from TRBV7-2 and TRBJ2-5; TRBD1 might be the D (6 bases). This CDR3 has 13 amino acids. V was trimmed by 2 bases and J by 5 bases, leaving 9 bases between them. In germline, CDR1 is SGHTA, CDR2 FQGNSA. The CDR3 region has the DNA TGTGCCAGCAGCTTAAGTAGGGGGGAGACCCAGTACTTC. It is translated as CASSLSRGETQYF.

The rearrangement joins TRBV18 to TRBJ2-1; D may be TRBD2 (6 bases). V was trimmed by 0 bases and J by 0 bases, leaving 15 bases between them. The CDR3 sequence is 18 residues long. Per the germline V gene, CDR1 is KGHSH and CDR2 is LQKENI. The chain's CDR3 is CASSPPPGLPSSYNEQFF. CDR3 coding DNA: TGTGCCAGCTCACCACCCCCGGGACTCCCGAGCTCCTACAATGAGCAGTTCTTC. Filled out from reference TRBV18 and TRBJ2-1, the complete variable domain reads NAGVMQNPRHLVRRRGQEARLRCSPMKGHSHVYWYRQLPEEGLKFMVYLQKENIIDESGMPKERFSAEFPKEGPSILRIQQVVRGDSAAYFCASSPPPGLPSSYNEQFFGPGTRLTVL.

The CDR3 protein is CASSLEGTDTQYF. The DNA for the CDR3 is TGTGCCAGCAGTTTAGAGGGTACAGATACGCAGTATTTT. The J gene is TRBJ2-3, the V gene TRBV12-3 or TRBV12-4, with D unclear. CDR3 size: 13 residues. V lost 1 base and J 3 bases, leaving 5 bases between the germline ends.

The chain is built from TRBV19 and TRBJ2-3; D is perhaps TRBD2 (5 bases). Germline values: CDR1 LNHDA, CDR2 SQIVND (reference sequence). V lost 3 bases to trimming and J lost 0 bases, with 19 bases between them. The CDR3 length is 18 residues. The CDR3 region is CASSMTTTPSGSTDTQYF. The CDR3 DNA reads as TGTGCCAGTAGTATGACTACAACTCCCTCAGGTAGCACAGATACGCAGTATTTT.

V usage is TRBV2 and J usage is TRBJ2-5, with TRBD2 identical over 8 bases. V lost 4 bases, J lost 5 bases, and 12 bases stayed unmatched. Germline-derived CDR1 and CDR2 are SNHLY and FYNNEI. The CDR3 spans 16 residues. The chain's CDR3 is CASSARGAGVRETQYF. CDR3 nucleotide sequence: TGTGCCAGCAGTGCCCGCGGAGCGGGAGTTAGGGAGACCCAGTACTTC.

The chain recombines TRBV7-9 with TRBJ1-6; the match to TRBD1 covers 7 bases. Germline V gene lookup returns CDR1 SEHNR and CDR2 FQNEAQ (reference sequence). CDR3 length: 15 residues. V trimming: 6 bases; J trimming: 7 bases; junction bases outside the gene matches: 9. The CDR3: CASRSTGTGNSPLHF. Written as DNA, the CDR3 is TGTGCCAGCAGATCGACAGGGACGGGCAATTCACCCCTCCACTTT.

The chain joins TRBV25-1 to TRBJ1-2; D remains unclear. The CDR3 extends over 14 amino acids. Germline CDR1 reads MGHDK; CDR2 reads SYGVNS. The V gene lost 1 base and the J gene lost 4 bases, with 10 bases spanning the gap. The CDR3 nucleotides are TGTGCCAGCAGTGAATTCGAAGCGCGCTATGGCTACACCTTC. This codes for CASSEFEARYGYTF.

V and J are TRBV6-4 and TRBJ1-3; D may be TRBD1 (5 bases). V was shortened by 3 bases and J by 0 bases, with 12 bases between the two germline ends. Per germline, CDR1 MRHNA and CDR2 SNTAGT. The CDR3 totals 16 residues. The CDR3 spells CASSESRQHSGNTIYF. The CDR3 DNA follows: TGTGCCAGCAGTGAATCCCGACAGCACTCTGGAAACACCATATATTTT.

The chain recombines TRBV9 with TRBJ1-1; no definite D call. The CDR3 runs 13 residues. The germline V gene encodes CDR1 SGDLS and CDR2 YYNGEE. Trimming pared 4 bases from V and 4 bases from J, leaving 11 bases between. CDR3 region: CASSSPPSTEAFF. DNA for the CDR3: TGTGCCAGCAGCTCGCCACCTTCCACTGAAGCTTTCTTT.

A remark on this clone: The sample carries other DNA sequences with the same CDR3. The chain employs TRBV18 and TRBJ2-5; D remains unclear. The CDR3 sequence is 11 residues long. The germline V gene encodes CDR1 KGHSH and CDR2 LQKENI. Trimming stripped 3 bases from V and 3 bases from J, with 2 bases between. The DNA of the CDR3 is TGTGCCAGCTCACCCGAAGAGACCCAGTACTTC. It specifies CASSPEETQYF.

The chain has TRBV3-1 (or the pseudogene TRBV3-2) and TRBJ2-7; 8 bases map to TRBD1. This CDR3 spans 14 amino acids. V shed 1 base and J 2 bases; nucleotides not matched to a gene: 1. Germline-derived CDR1 and CDR2 are LGHDT and YNNKEL (reference sequence). The CDR3 loop is CASSQGTGTYEQYF. The CDR3 bases are TGTGCCAGCAGCCAAGGGACAGGGACCTACGAGCAGTACTTC.

The genes are TRBV9 and TRBJ2-5; no reliable D call. Germline V gene sequence: CDR1 SGDLS, CDR2 YYNGEE. The CDR3 has 13 residues. The V and J ends lost 2 bases and 0 bases respectively, with 5 bases between them. The CDR3 DNA sequence: TGTGCCAGCAGCGTCTCTAACCAAGAGACCCAGTACTTC. It specifies CASSVSNQETQYF. Using reference TRBV9 and TRBJ2-5 for the parts outside the CDR3, the full variable domain is DSGVTQTPKHLITATGQRVTLRCSPRSGDLSVYWYQQSLDQGLQFLIQYYNGEERAKGNILERFSAQQFPDLHSELNLSSLELGDSALYFCASSVSNQETQYFGPGTRLLVL.

This chain joins TRBV6-5 and TRBJ1-2; tentatively, D is TRBD1 (5 bases). The CDR3 sequence is 13 residues long. Germline CDR1 is MNHEY and CDR2 is SVGAGI. V was clipped by 6 bases and J by 8 bases, with 16 bases between them. CDR3 in amino acids: CASRKTGGEGYTF. In nucleotides, the CDR3 is TGTGCCAGCAGAAAGACGGGGGGGGAAGGCTACACCTTC.

The rearrangement uses TRBV9 and TRBJ2-5; possibly TRBD1 or TRBD2 for D (5 bases each). V lost 0 bases and J 4 bases, leaving 13 bases between the germline ends. Per germline, CDR1 SGDLS and CDR2 YYNGEE. The CDR3 sequence is 15 residues long. CDR3: CASSVGGSAVETQYF. The CDR3 DNA reads TGTGCCAGCAGCGTAGGGGGGAGTGCGGTAGAGACCCAGTACTTC. The variable domain in full, completed from reference TRBV9 and TRBJ2-5, reads DSGVTQTPKHLITATGQRVTLRCSPRSGDLSVYWYQQSLDQGLQFLIQYYNGEERAKGNILERFSAQQFPDLHSELNLSSLELGDSALYFCASSVGGSAVETQYFGPGTRLLVL.

The chain uses TRBV4-3 and TRBJ1-2; no reliable D call. Germline values: CDR1 LGHNA, CDR2 YSLEER. Trimming stripped 1 base from V and 3 bases from J, with 9 bases between. The CDR3 is 14 amino acids. For the CDR3, the DNA is TGCGCCAGCAGCCAAGTCGAGTGGGACTATGGCTACACCTTC. It codes for CASSQVEWDYGYTF.

This clone was counted once. This chain connects TRBV6-6 to TRBJ2-5, with D possibly matching TRBD2 (6 bases). V shed 3 bases and J shed 5 bases, with 16 bases lying between them. This CDR3 region has 15 residues. Germline CDR1 reads MNHNY; CDR2 reads SVGAGI (reference sequence). The CDR3: CASSYSPRDRETQYF. The DNA for the CDR3 is TGTGCCAGCAGTTATTCCCCGCGGGATCGGGAGACCCAGTACTTC.

J is TRBJ2-5 and V is TRBV11-2; 9 nucleotides match TRBD1. In germline, CDR1 is SGHAT, CDR2 FQNNGV. CDR3 length: 16 amino acids. V gave up 1 base and J gave up 1 base; unmatched junction bases: 4. This chain's CDR3 is CASSLGQGGFQETQYF. CDR3 nucleotides: TGTGCCAGCAGCTTAGGACAGGGGGGATTCCAAGAGACCCAGTACTTC.

The chain carries TRBV2 and TRBJ2-3; unclear D gene. Germline lookup yields CDR1 SNHLY and CDR2 FYNNEI. V shed 1 base and J shed 0 bases, with 11 bases lying between them. CDR3 length equals 16 residues. The CDR3 spells CASSEEAALSTDTQYF. The CDR3 DNA follows: TGTGCCAGCAGTGAAGAGGCAGCGCTAAGCACAGATACGCAGTATTTT.

A single count supports this clone. V is TRBV27 and J is TRBJ1-1; a weak D match, TRBD1 (5 bases). The V end lost 2 bases, the J end lost 3 bases, and 13 bases lay between the germline ends. This CDR3 contains 15 residues. Germline V lookup: CDR1 MNHEY, CDR2 SMNVEV (reference sequence). The CDR3 bases are TGTGCCAGCAGTTTACTTGGGGCCGGGGACACTGAAGCTTTCTTT. Protein product: CASSLLGAGDTEAFF.

This rearrangement joins TRBV19 to TRBJ2-1; TRBD1 is a possible D gene (6 bases). Germline V gives CDR1 LNHDA, CDR2 SQIVND (reference sequence). The CDR3 loop spans 15 amino acids. Trimming stripped 0 bases from V and 7 bases from J, with 13 bases between. CDR3 sequence reads: CASSIDRARGNEQFF. CDR3 DNA: TGTGCCAGTAGTATAGACCGGGCGAGGGGGAATGAGCAGTTCTTC.

J is TRBJ1-5 and V is TRBV4-3; D is unclear. The V gene's germline CDR1 is LGHNA and CDR2 YSLEER. The CDR3 extends over 17 amino acids. V was trimmed by 0 bases and J by 5 bases, leaving 17 bases between them. CDR3 in DNA: TGCGCCAGCAGCCAAGATCTCGGCGGAGAGACTGATCAGCCCCAGCATTTT. Its translation: CASSQDLGGETDQPQHF.